These 10 T cell receptor beta chains came from one sample sequenced in a study of blood T cell repertoires in COVID-19. Measured with immunoSEQ multiplex PCR; TCRdb has only the in-frame clones, and not every one. The sample contains under 100,000 clones, approximately 84% of which appear only once. Sequencing was done on a sample of peripheral blood. These receptors were taken from a man aged 80 or over with active or convalescent COVID-19.

This chain links TRBV2 with TRBJ2-1; 11 bases are shared with TRBD2. V was clipped by 7 bases and J by 4 bases; unmatched bases: 3. Germline V gene lookup returns CDR1 SNHLY and CDR2 FYNNEI. This CDR3 spans 14 amino acids. As DNA, the CDR3 is TGTGCCAGCACCCGGACTAGCGGGTACAATGAGCAGTTCTTC. Translation gives CASTRTSGYNEQFF.

The rearrangement links TRBV3-1 (or the pseudogene TRBV3-2) to TRBJ1-5, with D possibly TRBD1 on 6 matching bases. V was cut by 4 bases and J by 3 bases, with 10 bases left in between. Germline V gene data show CDR1 as LGHDT and CDR2 as YNNKEL (reference sequence). The CDR3 spans 14 residues. CDR3 amino acids: CASSRQGNNQPQHF. The DNA for the CDR3 is TGTGCCAGCAGCCGGCAGGGGAACAATCAGCCCCAGCATTTT.

In this sample, this clone turned up a few times. The DNA of the CDR3 is TGTGCCAGCAGTTTAGTCGGGGTCACTGAAGCTTTCTTT. Its translation is CASSLVGVTEAFF. The V call is TRBV28, the J call TRBJ1-1, with unresolved D. The CDR3 extends over 13 amino acids. Germline loops: CDR1 MDHEN, CDR2 SYDVKM. Trimming stripped 2 bases from V and 4 bases from J, with 8 bases between.

The V and J genes are TRBV28 and TRBJ2-3, with 9 bases lining up with TRBD2. In germline, CDR1 is MDHEN, CDR2 SYDVKM. The J segment lost 1 base and the V segment lost 5 bases, leaving 7 bases of the junction unmatched. The CDR3 is made up of 16 amino acids. In nucleotides, the CDR3 is TGTGCCAGCAGTCCCCCGGTAGCGGGGGGCACAGATACGCAGTATTTT. It yields the protein CASSPPVAGGTDTQYF.

This chain connects TRBV5-4 to TRBJ1-2; 7 bases are a match to TRBD1. Trimming cost V 4 bases and J 4 bases; bases outside gene matches: 4. The CDR3 runs to 13 residues. The germline CDR1 and CDR2 sequences are SGHNT and YYREEE (reference sequence). For the CDR3, the DNA is TGTGCCAGCAGCCGACAGGGCGCCTATGGCTACACCTTC. Translating it yields CASSRQGAYGYTF.

This clone showed up just once. The V call is TRBV9, the J call TRBJ2-3, with TRBD1 matching over 7 bases. Germline V gene data show CDR1 as SGDLS and CDR2 as YYNGEE. CDR3 size: 17 residues. Trimming cost V 1 base and J 4 bases; bases outside gene matches: 12. CDR3 DNA sequence: TGTGCCAGCAGCGTACGGCCTAGCTCAGGGGGTTCAGATACGCAGTATTTT. Its protein product is CASSVRPSSGGSDTQYF.

This clone was picked up one time. The chain joins TRBV28 to TRBJ2-1; D unclear. The CDR3 spans 15 residues. V gave up 4 bases and J gave up 1 base, with 11 bases separating them. CDR1 and CDR2 (germline): MDHEN, SYDVKM. The chain's CDR3 is CASSSPGRSYNEQFF. The CDR3 DNA is TGTGCCAGCAGTTCTCCGGGTAGGTCCTACAATGAGCAGTTCTTC.

This clone was found once. This chain connects TRBV18 to TRBJ2-7; D gene uncertain. In germline, CDR1 is KGHSH, CDR2 LQKENI. The germline V and J ends were trimmed by 5 bases and 2 bases, with 7 bases remaining between them. CDR3 size: 12 residues. CDR3 DNA: TGTGCCAGCTCAACTACTACCTACGAGCAGTACTTC. Residues: CASSTTTYEQYF.

The chain employs TRBV29-1 and TRBJ2-4; D unresolved. The CDR3 sequence is 14 residues long. Germline lookup yields CDR1 SQVTM and CDR2 ANQGSEA. V lost 7 bases to trimming and J lost 1 base, with 14 bases between them. The CDR3 loop reads CSAWNYDAKNIQYF. The CDR3 nucleotides are TGCAGCGCTTGGAACTACGATGCCAAAAACATTCAGTACTTC. The whole variable domain, remainder taken from reference TRBV29-1 and TRBJ2-4, is SAVISQKPSRDICQRGTSLTIQCQVDSQVTMMFWYRQQPGQSLTLIATANQGSEATYESGFVIDKFPISRPNLTFSTLTVSNMSPEDSSIYLCSAWNYDAKNIQYFGAGTRLSVL.

This clone came up once. The rearrangement joins TRBV28 to TRBJ2-1; TRBD2 agrees at 11 bases. Unmatched junction bases numbered 4, after V lost 9 bases and J lost 3 bases. From germline, CDR1 is MDHEN and CDR2 SYDVKM. The CDR3 covers 14 residues. CDR3 DNA: TGTGCCAGTAGCGGGGGGGCACTCTACAATGAGCAGTTCTTC. This codes for CASSGGALYNEQFF.